A single T cell receptor beta chain is shown here with its context. This entry comes from a study of technical replicates of blood from a handful of donors. The protocol was immunoSEQ multiplex PCR, while the TCRdb copy is restricted to in-frame clones and leaves out a portion. The repertoire holds under 100,000 clones, with around 86% as singletons. Germline V lookup: CDR1 SEHNR, CDR2 FQNEAQ (reference sequence). The junction had 3 bases not matched to a gene; V was cut back by 4 bases and J by 6 bases. The CDR3 totals 12 residues. The TCR comes from a human donor in good health. Some clones in this sample may be carry-over from other donors' samples. The chain has TRBV7-9 and TRBJ2-7; 7 bases are shared with TRBD1. The sequenced sample consisted of PBMCs. CDR3 coding DNA: TGTGCCAGCAGCTCGACAGGGCTCGAGCAGTACTTC. It codes for CASSSTGLEQYF.